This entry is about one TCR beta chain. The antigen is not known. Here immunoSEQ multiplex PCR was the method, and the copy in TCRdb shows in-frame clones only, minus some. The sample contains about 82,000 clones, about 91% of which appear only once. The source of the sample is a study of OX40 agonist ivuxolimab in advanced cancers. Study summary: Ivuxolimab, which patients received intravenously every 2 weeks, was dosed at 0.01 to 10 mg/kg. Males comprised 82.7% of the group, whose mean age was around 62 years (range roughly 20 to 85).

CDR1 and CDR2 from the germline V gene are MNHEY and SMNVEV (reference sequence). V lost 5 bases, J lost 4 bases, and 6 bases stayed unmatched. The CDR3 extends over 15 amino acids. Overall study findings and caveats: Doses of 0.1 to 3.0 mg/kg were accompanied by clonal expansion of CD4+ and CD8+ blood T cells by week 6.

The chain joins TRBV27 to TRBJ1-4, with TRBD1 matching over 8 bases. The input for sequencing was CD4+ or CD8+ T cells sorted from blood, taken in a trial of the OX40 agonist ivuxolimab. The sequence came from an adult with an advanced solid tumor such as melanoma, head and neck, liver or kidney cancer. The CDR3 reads CASSGGTGVNEKLFF. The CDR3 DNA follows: TGTGCCAGCAGTGGGGGGACAGGAGTTAATGAAAAACTGTTTTTT.